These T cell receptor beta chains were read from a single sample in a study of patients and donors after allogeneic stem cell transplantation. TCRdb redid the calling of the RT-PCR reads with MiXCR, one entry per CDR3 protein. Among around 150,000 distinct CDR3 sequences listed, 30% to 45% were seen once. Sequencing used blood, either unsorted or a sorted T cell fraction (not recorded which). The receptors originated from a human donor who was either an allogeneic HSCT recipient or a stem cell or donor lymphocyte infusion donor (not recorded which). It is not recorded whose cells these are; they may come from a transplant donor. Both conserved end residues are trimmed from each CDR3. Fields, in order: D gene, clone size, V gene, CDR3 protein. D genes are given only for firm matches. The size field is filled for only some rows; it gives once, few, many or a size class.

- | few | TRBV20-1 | SATLGQRSYNEQF
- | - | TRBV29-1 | SAETGEWQY
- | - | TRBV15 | ATSRDPLPWAASSYEQY
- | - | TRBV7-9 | ASSLGSERSYNSPLH
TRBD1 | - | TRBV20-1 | SASYRGGGAGNYGYT
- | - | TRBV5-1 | ASSPAGGIKSEAF
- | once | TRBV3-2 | ASSHEVDRGVWQPQH
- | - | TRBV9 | ASSSTVYEQY
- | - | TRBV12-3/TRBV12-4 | ASSSSGGRTRVPTDTQY
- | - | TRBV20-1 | SAQSYRNTGAF
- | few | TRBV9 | ASRRTDTQY
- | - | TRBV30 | ACTTPANYGYT
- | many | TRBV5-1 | ASSFNREGGAF
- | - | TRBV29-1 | SVIGVWEGNYGYT
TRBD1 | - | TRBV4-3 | ASSQTGTGVHGYT
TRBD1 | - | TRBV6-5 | ASSYLGVQGGTTEAF
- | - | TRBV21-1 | ASTPNSPF
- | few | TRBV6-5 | ASSYRLSGANVLT
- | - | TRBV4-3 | ASSQERAMNYGYT
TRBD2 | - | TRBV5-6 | ASSFKGLAVNTGELF
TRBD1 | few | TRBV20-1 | SASRQGYSNQPQH
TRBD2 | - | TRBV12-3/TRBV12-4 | ASSPGLAGGLETQY
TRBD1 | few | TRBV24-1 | ATGHGTANTIY
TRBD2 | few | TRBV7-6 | ASSPRETSGGDRSTDTQY
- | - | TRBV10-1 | ASDRSGARETQY
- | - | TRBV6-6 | ASSPVERTF
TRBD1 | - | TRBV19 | ASSAHRGEDTEAF
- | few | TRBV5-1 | ASSSPSQGNEQF
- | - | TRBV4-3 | ASSQDFLAADTQY
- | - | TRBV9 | ASSPDGLERETQY
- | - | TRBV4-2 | ASSQENGDSTGELF
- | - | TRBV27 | ASSLTIGAVPYGYT
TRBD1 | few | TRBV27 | ASSGTGVSGGYT
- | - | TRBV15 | ATSRTVFGVYEQY
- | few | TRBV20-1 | SGWWSLTDTQY
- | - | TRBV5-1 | ASSPIQGPLEQY
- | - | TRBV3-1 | ASSQVVGAETQY
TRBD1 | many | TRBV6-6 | ATDRDTGELF
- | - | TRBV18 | ASSREVPDSYNEQF
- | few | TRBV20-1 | SEVLDNEQF
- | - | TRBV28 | ASSVQQGQTGELF
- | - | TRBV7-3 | ASSMWRHNEQF
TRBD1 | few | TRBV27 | ASSSPSGQGANQPQH
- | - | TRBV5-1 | ASSGDIYGYT
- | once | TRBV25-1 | ASSEYSSWVAGELF